Sequencing of this T cell receptor beta chain was carried out in a study of T cell responses to AZD1222 COVID-19 vaccine. Background on the study: Second doses that came at about 4 or about 12 weeks were put together.

As for this clone: Its specificity is unknown.

Profiled with immunoSEQ multiplex PCR; TCRdb holds only in-frame clones, not every one. The sample lists 100,000 to 150,000 clones, 90% occurring once. Germline V lookup: CDR1 SGHKS, CDR2 YYEKEE (reference sequence). Deletions cut 3 bases from V and 5 bases from J, with 15 bases between. This CDR3 is 14 amino acids long. Findings and caveats of the study: Baseline seropositivity characterized only six or seven AZD1222 recipients. In all cases, repertoires were sampled only after the peak T cell response. Clonal diversity was possibly underestimated, and white British individuals and females predominated among donors.

This material consisted of peripheral blood, taken on day 0 of AZD1222 vaccination. This sequence was found in an adult in good health. The chain combines TRBV5-5 with TRBJ2-7, with unresolved D. As DNA, the CDR3 is TGTGCCAGCAGCTCACCTACTATTCTCCACGAGCAGTACTTC. This sequence encodes CASSSPTILHEQYF.